The T cell receptor beta chain under discussion was sequenced for a study of shared clonotypes between healthy human individuals (dated by TCRdb to between 2020 and 2021). The study in broad terms: A few men and a couple of women, aged 18 to 49 years, made up the cohort. For each donor, CD4 naive and CD4 memory were each given three plates, CD8 naive was given two plates, and CD8 memory was given one plate. To estimate repertoire size and how much clonotype sharing occurs between individuals, the study deeply sequenced the blood TCR repertoires of five healthy adults. To increase sequencing depth and limit assay-specific biases, different laboratories used diverse techniques to prepare libraries and sequence TCR repertoires. Per donor, leukapheresis produced somewhere between about 0.8 and 9.5 billion PBMCs.

For this clone: Its antigen remains unidentified. No much larger clone exists at a distance of one base, and base qualities are not known.

What the work shows at the level of the full study, not this receptor alone: Because the study included a small number of donors, the genetic and exposure-history diversity represented was limited. Pairwise subsampling led to the expectation that sequencing depth would affect the degree of clonotype sharing among donors. Sampling was restricted to blood, and TCR repertoires in tissue are likely to differ from TCR repertoires in blood. Estimated clonotype richness was generally larger for naive than for memory subsets. Even with the large sequencing depth, rarefaction of the sorted-subset datasets indicated that sequencing was incomplete. Across a few donors, around 5.4% of naive CD4, 3% to 3.5% of naive CD8, 2.3% of memory CD4, and about 0.44% of memory CD8 clonotypes were shared. Compared with non-shared clonotypes, the clonotypes found in all four sorted-subset donors had higher generation probabilities.

Using the deep immunoSEQ assay, multiplex PCR amplified TCR CDR3 regions from genomic DNA. For each cell subset, the extracted genomic DNA was distributed evenly across all wells of several immunoSEQ 96-well plates, and each plate served as one replicate. For sorted subsets, approximately 190 ng of genomic DNA, equivalent to about 30,000 T cell genomes, went into each replicate PCR. Purified libraries were measured with a Qubit 3.0 fluorometer, size-checked on a Bioanalyzer 2100, and measured again with the KAPA Library Quantification kit. Every immunoSEQ 96-well plate was sequenced on a separate single-read 150-cycle Illumina NextSeq 550 flow cell. The paper's processing steps were these. Because the immunoSEQ output held only junctional sequences and lacked quality scores, the filtering could not match the filtering applied to full-length reads. To assign V/J genes and CDR3, sequences were annotated against IMGT germline references using PyIR, a Python wrapper for IgBLAST v1.9. Any read was removed if the V/J assignment was weak (E-value above 1e-6), the CDR3 was missing, or the read contained stop codons, out-of-frame junctions, or ambiguous translated residues. V3J clonotypes were defined by identical inferred V gene, J gene, and CDR3 amino acid sequence. The percentage overlap between two repertoires was calculated by dividing the number of shared unique clonotypes by the size of the smaller repertoire. RTK rarefaction, the Chao1 estimator, and Recon v2.1 estimates of unobserved clonotypes were used to assess repertoire richness. Generation probabilities for all TCRbeta clonotypes obtained by the gDNA method from four donors were computed using OLGA. TCRdb limited this immuneACCESS table to in-frame rearrangements with V and J called. A share of clones is missing; checked studies link under half to unresolved V genes, and the rest is unexplained. V, J and clone size are taken as reported in that table, and D and trimming were inferred from the DNA itself. Recorded for this sample are approximately 2,000,000 clones; 90% to 95% of them occurred a single time. Approximately 1.6% of the sample belongs to the ten largest clones.

CD8 naive samples were obtained by positive selection for CCR7 among CD45RO-negative cells, yielding a CD45RA+CCR7+ population from which TemRA cells were excluded. The donors were healthy, HIV-negative adults who had no recently reported acute infections or vaccinations. Every donor was a Caucasian adult living in Nashville, Tennessee, USA. Blood was obtained by leukapheresis, after which PBMCs were separated by Ficoll-Histopaque density gradient centrifugation and cryopreserved in liquid nitrogen vapor phase. Analytical flow cytometry was used to check the purity and quantity of each magnetically sorted T cell population. Genomic DNA was isolated from each sorted fraction and quantified by UV absorbance on a Nanodrop 2000c. The sequence came from a man aged 18 to 30 in good health. Some clones in this sample may be carry-over from other donors' samples. Sequencing used naive CD8+ T cells from PBMCs. The cell subset or site label, read with the paper, signifies: CD45RA+CCR7+.

The CDR3 region has the sequence CASSLWGTARNEQFF. The DNA is TGTGCCAGCAGTCTTTGGGGGACAGCTCGCAATGAGCAGTTCTTC. The V and J segments used are TRBV28 and TRBJ2-1, and 7 junctional nucleotides match TRBD1. Trimming leaves V shorter by 5 bases and J shorter by 6 bases, with the junction holding 10 bases beyond the gene matches. Taken from cysteine to phenylalanine, the CDR3 has 15 residues. Just the 45-base CDR3 DNA is kept, in frame starting at base 1. Via the germline V gene, CDR1 is MDHEN and CDR2 SYDVKM. The variable domain in full, with residues beyond the CDR3 obtained from the reference TRBV28 and TRBJ2-1 genes, is DVKVTQSSRYLVKRTGEKVFLECVQDMDHENMFWYRQDPGLGLRLIYFSYDVKMKEKGDIPEGYSVSREKKERFSLILESASTNQTSMYLCASSLWGTARNEQFFGPGTRLTVL.